A selection of T cell receptor beta chains follows, all from one sample in a study of blood T cell repertoires in COVID-19. Measured with immunoSEQ multiplex PCR; TCRdb has only the in-frame clones, and not every one. The data hold roughly 250,000 clones, with approximately 83% observed a single time. The sequenced sample consisted of PBMCs or T cells enriched from blood (not recorded which). The receptors come from a woman aged 25 to 39 who had recovered from COVID-19. Each CDR3 is given with its conserved first and last residue. Fields, in order: V gene, J gene, D gene, CDR3 protein, CDR3 DNA. The D gene is left open where the match is weak.

TRBV9,TRBJ2-7,.,CASSVGSSLGSYEQYF,TGTGCCAGCAGCGTAGGTTCGTCCCTCGGCTCCTACGAGCAGTACTTC
TRBV6-5,TRBJ1-4,.,CASSYSRDSPGILFF,TGTGCCAGCAGTTACTCGAGGGATTCGCCGGGCATACTGTTTTTT
TRBV6-4,TRBJ1-6,.,CASREQVGVSNSPLHF,TGTGCCAGCAGGGAGCAGGTCGGGGTATCTAATTCACCCCTCCACTTT
TRBV28,TRBJ2-1,TRBD2,CASTGGLAGTRSSYNEQFF,TGTGCCAGCACTGGGGGACTAGCGGGAACAAGGAGCTCCTACAATGAGCAGTTCTTC
TRBV10-3,TRBJ1-2,.,CAISGGGATFGVGRGYGYTF,TGTGCCATCAGTGGCGGTGGGGCAACCTTTGGTGTAGGACGAGGCTATGGCTACACCTTC
TRBV25-1,TRBJ1-1,TRBD1,CASSPVTGENTEAFF,TGTGCCAGCAGTCCGGTGACAGGGGAGAACACTGAAGCTTTCTTT
TRBV13,TRBJ1-2,.,CASSKTGLDGYTF,TGTGCCAGCAGTAAAACAGGGTTGGATGGCTACACCTTC
TRBV7-9,TRBJ2-2,TRBD2,CASSEPGLLNTRGELFF,TGTGCCAGCAGCGAACCGGGACTACTAAATACACGGGGGGAGCTGTTTTTT
TRBV7-9,TRBJ2-7,.,CASSLTGTEQYF,TGTGCCAGCAGCTTAACAGGGACCGAGCAGTACTTC
TRBV18,TRBJ1-5,.,CASSPGRTAGSYQPQHF,TGTGCCAGCTCACCAGGACGAACGGCGGGAAGTTATCAGCCCCAGCATTTT
TRBV5-6,TRBJ2-5,.,CASSVAGFRQETQYF,TGTGCCAGCAGCGTCGCCGGGTTCCGTCAAGAGACCCAGTACTTC
TRBV19,TRBJ1-5,.,CASSISPPFPEVLPQHF,TGTGCCAGTAGTATTTCCCCCCCCTTTCCCGAGGTCCTGCCCCAGCATTTT
TRBV7-9,TRBJ1-1,.,CASSFSGSEAFF,TGTGCCAGCAGCTTTAGCGGCAGTGAAGCTTTCTTT
TRBV24-1,TRBJ2-6,.,CATSDSPVQGFSGANVLTF,TGTGCCACCAGTGATTCGCCGGTACAGGGCTTCTCTGGGGCCAACGTCCTGACTTTC
TRBV28,TRBJ2-5,.,CASSFPNGETQYF,TGTGCCAGCAGTTTCCCGAACGGGGAGACCCAGTACTTC
TRBV2,TRBJ2-7,TRBD2,CASRDSGAYEQYF,TGTGCCAGCAGGGATAGCGGGGCCTACGAGCAGTACTTC
TRBV29-1,TRBJ1-2,TRBD1,CSVGQGAYGYTF,TGCAGCGTCGGACAGGGTGCCTATGGCTACACCTTC
TRBV5-6,TRBJ2-1,TRBD2,CASSPEWGTRVYNEQFF,TGTGCCAGCAGCCCCGAGTGGGGGACTAGGGTATACAATGAGCAGTTCTTC
TRBV27,TRBJ2-7,.,CASRRQGYEQYF,TGTGCCAGCAGGCGCCAGGGCTACGAGCAGTACTTC
TRBV30,TRBJ1-2,.,CASPSGRGSGYTF,TGTGCCTCCCCAAGTGGGCGGGGTTCTGGCTACACCTTC
TRBV6-4,TRBJ2-1,.,CASSDTGLEQFF,TGTGCCAGCAGTGACACCGGACTTGAGCAGTTCTTC
TRBV5-1,TRBJ2-7,.,CASSPSFGYEQYF,TGCGCCAGCAGCCCGTCATTCGGCTACGAGCAGTACTTC
TRBV7-2,TRBJ1-2,.,CASRVPGNYGYTF,TGTGCCAGCAGGGTTCCGGGAAACTATGGCTACACCTTC
TRBV5-1,TRBJ1-1,TRBD1,CASSLGPAGGAEEAFF,TGCGCCAGCAGCTTGGGGCCAGCAGGGGGCGCCGAGGAAGCTTTCTTT